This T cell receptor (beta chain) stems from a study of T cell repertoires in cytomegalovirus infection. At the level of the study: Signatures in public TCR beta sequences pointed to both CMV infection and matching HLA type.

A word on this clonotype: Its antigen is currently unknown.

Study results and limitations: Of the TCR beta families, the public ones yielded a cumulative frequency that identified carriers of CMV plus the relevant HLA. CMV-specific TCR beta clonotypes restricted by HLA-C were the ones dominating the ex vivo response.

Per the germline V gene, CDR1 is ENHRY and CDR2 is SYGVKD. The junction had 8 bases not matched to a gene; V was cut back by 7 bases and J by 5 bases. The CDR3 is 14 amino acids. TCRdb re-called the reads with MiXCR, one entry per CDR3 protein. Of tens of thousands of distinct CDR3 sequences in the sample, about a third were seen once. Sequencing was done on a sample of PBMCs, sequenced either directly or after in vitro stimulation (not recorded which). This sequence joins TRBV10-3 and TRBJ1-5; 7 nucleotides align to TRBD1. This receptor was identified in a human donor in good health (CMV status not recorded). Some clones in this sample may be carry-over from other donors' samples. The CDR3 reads CAIKSDREDQPQHF. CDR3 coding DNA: TGTGCCATCAAAAGCGACAGGGAGGATCAGCCCCAGCATTTT.